This T cell receptor beta chain was profiled in a study of T cell responses to AZD1222 COVID-19 vaccine. Sequencing was performed with immunoSEQ multiplex PCR; in TCRdb, only in-frame clones are kept and a portion is missing. The sample contains 130,000 to 150,000 clones, approximately 90% of which appear only once. Germline V gene lookup returns CDR1 SGHVS and CDR2 FNYEAQ. This CDR3 is 14 amino acids long. The ends were cut back, 5 bases at V and 5 bases at J, with 16 bases in the middle. Sequenced material: peripheral blood, taken on day 0 of AZD1222 vaccination. The genes are TRBV7-6 and TRBJ2-7; D may be TRBD1 (5 bases). The clonotype was recovered from an adult in good health. The CDR3 DNA reads as TGTGCCAGCAGCCCCTACAGGTCGACCGACGAGCAGTACTTC. As protein: CASSPYRSTDEQYF.